The 30 T cell receptor beta chains reported below all come from one sample, sequenced in a study of post-analysis software for immune sequencing data. cDNA libraries for TCR beta contained unique molecular identifiers. TCRdb reanalysed the PCR reads using MiXCR and keeps one entry per CDR3 protein. In the table there are fewer than 700,000 distinct CDR3 sequences, 44% of which are singletons. Broader study findings: Patients carried 5 or 6 TRBV segments more frequently than controls did, and TRBV5-6, TRBV5-1 and TRBV20-1 were among them.

These receptors have no identified antigens. The specimen sequenced was blood. The source of these receptors is a girl between 5 and 17 years old with multiple sclerosis.

This chain uses TRBV20-1 with TRBJ1-1, with TRBD1 as a possible D gene (5 bases). Between the trimmed V and J ends, which lost 5 bases and 2 bases, there was a span of 9 bases. The CDR3 is 12 amino acids. CDR1 is DFQATT, CDR2 SNEGSKA, per germline (reference sequence). In DNA form, the CDR3 reads TGCAGTGCTTGGGACCGCAACACTGAAGCTTTCTTT. This encodes CSAWDRNTEAFF.

This chain connects TRBV20-1 to TRBJ2-4; D tentatively reads TRBD1 or TRBD2 (6 bases each). The CDR3 extends over 14 amino acids. The V gene's germline CDR1 is DFQATT and CDR2 SNEGSKA (reference sequence). Trimming took off 4 bases at V and 5 bases at J, with 15 bases between the two ends. The CDR3 reads CSATQKGGENIQYF. In DNA form, the CDR3 reads TGCAGTGCTACTCAAAAGGGGGGAGAAAACATTCAGTACTTC.

The gene calls are TRBV28 and TRBJ2-7; the match to TRBD2 covers 8 bases. The V gene's germline CDR1 is MDHEN and CDR2 SYDVKM. The CDR3 runs 15 residues. V dropped 3 bases and J dropped 4; count of bases not matched to a gene: 8. The CDR3 coding sequence is TGTGCCAGCAGTTTCTTCGGGAGGGCCAAGTACGAGCAGTACTTC. Protein sequence: CASSFFGRAKYEQYF.

This clonotype was detected only a few times. The rearrangement uses TRBV7-9 and TRBJ2-1; D remains ambiguous. The CDR3 extends over 14 amino acids. CDR1 is SEHNR, CDR2 FQNEAQ, per germline (reference sequence). The germline V and J ends were trimmed by 2 bases and 10 bases, with 15 bases remaining between them. The DNA for the CDR3 is TGTGCCAGCAGCTTACTGACCACAGCAGAGGAGCAGTTCTTC. Residues: CASSLLTTAEEQFF.

The chain couples TRBV18 to TRBJ1-3; 8 positions agree with TRBD1. CDR1 and CDR2 from the germline V gene are KGHSH and LQKENI. The CDR3 contains 15 residues. V was clipped by 3 bases and J by 2 bases; unmatched bases: 3. CDR3 amino acids: CASSPPDRAGNTIYF. The CDR3, as DNA: TGTGCCAGCTCACCCCCGGACAGGGCTGGAAACACCATATATTTT.

The chain combines TRBV20-1 with TRBJ2-5; no reliable D call. Trimming removed 4 bases at V and 5 bases at J, with 14 bases between. From germline, CDR1 is DFQATT and CDR2 SNEGSKA (reference sequence). This CDR3 contains 13 residues. Here the CDR3 reads CSAIRRVWETQYF. CDR3 in DNA: TGCAGTGCTATTAGGAGAGTGTGGGAGACCCAGTACTTC.

The table lists this clonotype with a few counts. CDR3 amino acids: CASSLRQGRRETQYF. The CDR3 DNA follows: TGTGCCAGCAGTCTACGACAGGGTAGGAGGGAGACCCAGTACTTC. V and J are TRBV3-1 and TRBJ2-5; TRBD1 aligns across 7 bases. Germline loops: CDR1 LGHDT, CDR2 YNNKEL (reference sequence). Trimming cost V 6 bases and J 5 bases; bases outside gene matches: 12. This CDR3 has 15 residues.

This clonotype has only a few counts. The chain carries TRBV5-1 and TRBJ2-7; 8 positions agree with TRBD2. Germline V gives CDR1 SGHRS, CDR2 YFSETQ. V gave up 8 bases and J gave up 5 bases; unmatched junction bases: 18. The CDR3 is made up of 16 amino acids. Here the CDR3 DNA reads TGCGCCAGTAAGCGCACTTCAACGGGGGGGCTCAACGAGCAGTACTTC. It encodes CASKRTSTGGLNEQYF.

This clonotype turned up a few times. The rearrangement joins TRBV5-1 to TRBJ1-2; TRBD1 is a possible D gene (5 bases). The germline gives CDR1 SGHRS, CDR2 YFSETQ. V was clipped by 4 bases and J by 0 bases, with 13 bases between them. There are 15 residues in the CDR3. The CDR3 sequence is CASSLTGDANYGYTF. The DNA of the CDR3 is TGCGCCAGCAGCCTGACCGGGGACGCTAACTATGGCTACACCTTC.

In its sample, this clonotype was seen a few times. The CDR3, as DNA: TGTGCCAGCAGCATGTCACGGACCTACGAGCAGTACTTC. This translates into CASSMSRTYEQYF. V is TRBV12-3 or TRBV12-4 and J is TRBJ2-7; no clear D gene. The CDR3 has 13 amino acids. The ends were cut back, 6 bases at V and 2 bases at J, with 11 bases in the middle.

The chain has TRBV12-3 or TRBV12-4 and TRBJ1-1, with TRBD1 as a possible D gene (6 bases). CDR3 length: 13 residues. V was cut by 5 bases and J by 6 bases, with 13 bases left in between. Here the CDR3 DNA reads TGTGCCAGCAGTACAGGGATCACGGCTGAAGCTTTCTTT. Its protein is CASSTGITAEAFF.

This clonotype was found a few times. This chain joins TRBV7-2 and TRBJ2-5; D is unclear. The CDR3 is made up of 11 amino acids. Germline V CDR1 and CDR2: SGHTA, FQGNSA. V lost 2 bases and J 11 bases, leaving 9 bases between the germline ends. CDR3 sequence reads: CASSLFTEQYF. CDR3 nucleotide sequence: TGTGCCAGCAGCTTATTTACGGAGCAGTACTTC.

V gene TRBV5-1 combines with J gene TRBJ2-3, with 7 positions matching TRBD2. V lost 2 bases and J lost 6; bases outside the gene matches: 12. CDR1 and CDR2 (germline): SGHRS, YFSETQ. The CDR3 totals 16 residues. The DNA for the CDR3 is TGCGCCAGCAGCTTCTTTCCGGGAGGTCAGATGGATACGCAGTATTTT. Translation: CASSFFPGGQMDTQYF.

In its sample, this clonotype was seen once. The CDR3 nucleotides read TGCGCCAGCAGCCAAGGGGGTGATCACACTGAAGCTTTCTTT. Protein product: CASSQGGDHTEAFF. V is TRBV4-1 and J is TRBJ1-1; D gene uncertain. The CDR3 loop spans 14 amino acids. V dropped 1 base and J dropped 3 bases, with 9 bases sitting between them. Germline V lookup: CDR1 MGHRA, CDR2 YSYEKL.

The chain combines TRBV6-5 with TRBJ2-7; 11 bases map to TRBD1. The germline V gene has CDR1 MNHEY and CDR2 SVGAGI. The CDR3 totals 21 residues. After removal of 4 bases from V and 0 bases from J, the junction contained 20 bases not matched to a gene. The CDR3 protein is CASSLGGGFSGTGGFSYEQYF. The CDR3 bases are TGTGCCAGCAGTTTAGGCGGAGGATTTTCCGGGACAGGGGGTTTCTCCTACGAGCAGTACTTC.

This clonotype was observed a few times. The rearrangement joins TRBV12-3 or TRBV12-4 to TRBJ2-6, with 8 nucleotides matching TRBD1. Losses at the gene ends were 6 bases for V and 2 bases for J; bases not matched to a gene: 12. The CDR3 has 18 amino acids. CDR3 protein: CASSPGQGGLTGANVLTF. As DNA, the CDR3 is TGTGCCAGCAGCCCCGGACAGGGAGGCTTAACTGGGGCCAACGTCCTGACTTTC.

The chain combines TRBV6-1 with TRBJ1-2; no definite D call. CDR1 is MNHNS, CDR2 SASEGT, per germline. V lost 2 bases and J 4 bases, leaving 20 bases between the germline ends. The CDR3 consists of 17 residues. CDR3 in DNA: TGTGCCAGCAGTGAACTGGTAGGACCGCCATCTCCCTATGGCTACACCTTC. Protein sequence: CASSELVGPPSPYGYTF.

This clonotype was found a few times. The V and J genes are TRBV20-1 and TRBJ2-5; possible D gene TRBD2, 6 bases. The V gene lost 4 bases and the J gene lost 2 bases, with 14 bases spanning the gap. Germline V lookup: CDR1 DFQATT, CDR2 SNEGSKA (reference sequence). The CDR3 extends over 14 amino acids. CDR3 protein: CSATRDAGQETQYF. Written as DNA, the CDR3 is TGCAGTGCTACGCGGGACGCCGGGCAAGAGACCCAGTACTTC.

The V and J genes are TRBV7-2 and TRBJ2-5; D is unresolved. Germline V gives CDR1 SGHTA, CDR2 FQGNSA. Trimming removed 4 bases at V and 0 bases at J, with 6 bases between. The CDR3 runs 13 residues. The CDR3 bases are TGTGCCAGCAGCTCCAGACACCAAGAGACCCAGTACTTC. Residues: CASSSRHQETQYF.

This clonotype was seen only a few times. This rearrangement joins TRBV29-1 to TRBJ2-7, with D uncertain. CDR1 is SQVTM and CDR2 is ANQGSEA in the germline V gene. The ends were cut back, 6 bases at V and 5 bases at J, with 17 bases in the middle. The CDR3 contains 13 residues. CDR3 nucleotides: TGCAGCGTCAAAAGGCGGCATTTCGACGAGCAGTACTTC. Translation: CSVKRRHFDEQYF.

In this sample, this clonotype turned up a few times. This rearrangement joins TRBV12-3 or TRBV12-4 to TRBJ1-2; D is perhaps TRBD1 (5 bases). Trimming cost V 8 bases and J 1 base, with 14 bases left between them. The CDR3 runs 14 residues. The CDR3 reads CASGSRGGNYGYTF. CDR3 DNA sequence: TGTGCCAGCGGCTCCCGGGGGGGTAACTATGGCTACACCTTC.

The chain is built from TRBV24-1 and TRBJ2-7; D is unclear. The CDR3 sequence is 11 residues long. V lost 7 bases, J lost 2 bases, and 5 bases lay in between. From germline, CDR1 is KGHDR and CDR2 SFDVKD. CDR3 coding DNA: TGTGCCACCAGGACGACCTACGAGCAGTACTTC. Protein sequence: CATRTTYEQYF.

This clonotype was detected once. The chain links TRBV5-5 to TRBJ1-2; D perhaps matches TRBD1 (5 bases). Trimming took off 0 bases at V and 7 bases at J, with 16 bases between the two ends. From germline, CDR1 is SGHKS and CDR2 YYEKEE (reference sequence). There are 15 residues in the CDR3. In DNA, the CDR3 is TGTGCCAGCAGCTTGGTTCAGGGCGGGGTTGCTGGCTACACCTTC. Translating gives CASSLVQGGVAGYTF.

This chain connects TRBV6-4 to TRBJ2-3, with 11 bases fitting TRBD2. CDR1 is MRHNA and CDR2 is SNTAGT in the germline V gene. Unmatched junction bases numbered 2, after V lost 0 bases and J lost 3 bases. CDR3 length: 16 residues. The CDR3 sequence is CASSDSPSGGTDTQYF. The CDR3 DNA is TGTGCCAGCAGTGACTCACCTAGCGGGGGGACAGATACGCAGTATTTT.

This clonotype has ten or more counts. The chain employs TRBV10-3 and TRBJ2-5; 8 bases align to TRBD2. This CDR3 region has 15 residues. Germline CDR1 is ENHRY and CDR2 is SYGVKD. J was trimmed by 5 bases and V by 6 bases; bases with no gene match: 11. The chain's CDR3 is CAIRRGGAMRETQYF. For the CDR3, the DNA is TGTGCCATCAGACGGGGGGGCGCGATGAGGGAGACCCAGTACTTC.

This rearrangement joins TRBV5-8 to TRBJ2-7; TRBD2 matches 10 bases. V lost 0 bases and J lost 2; bases outside the gene matches: 8. Germline assignment: CDR1 SGHTS and CDR2 YDEGEE. This CDR3 spans 17 amino acids. CDR3 in DNA: TGTGCCAGCAGCTTGGTGGTAGCGGGAGGCATAACCTACGAGCAGTACTTC. It translates to CASSLVVAGGITYEQYF.

The V and J genes are TRBV3-1 and TRBJ2-1, with 9 bases aligning to TRBD2. CDR1 LGHDT and CDR2 YNNKEL come from the germline V gene (reference sequence). The V and J ends lost 2 bases and 4 bases, in that order; junction bases with no gene match: 9. This CDR3 contains 17 residues. In nucleotides, the CDR3 is TGTGCCAGCAGCCAACTGCCAGCGGGGGGCCAATACAATGAGCAGTTCTTC. This sequence encodes CASSQLPAGGQYNEQFF.

V and J are TRBV7-8 and TRBJ2-1; D might be TRBD2 (5 bases). The CDR3 is 13 amino acids. The V end was cut by 5 bases, the J end by 7 bases, with 12 bases between. Germline V gene lookup returns CDR1 SGHVS and CDR2 FQNEAQ. CDR3 protein: CASSAPAGNEQFF. The CDR3 DNA reads TGTGCCAGCAGCGCACCGGCGGGTAATGAGCAGTTCTTC.

This sequence joins TRBV7-2 and TRBJ2-7; 8 positions agree with TRBD1. There are 14 residues in the CDR3. From germline, CDR1 is SGHTA and CDR2 FQGNSA. V lost 11 bases to trimming and J lost 7 bases; unmatched junction nucleotides: 16. The CDR3 region has the DNA TGTGCCGGTAGCCCGGACAGGGTTAATCGGGAGCAGTACTTC. Translating gives CAGSPDRVNREQYF. The entire variable domain, with the rest obtained from reference TRBV7-2 and TRBJ2-7, is as follows: GAGVSQSPSNKVTEKGKDVELRCDPISGHTALYWYRQSLGQGLEFLIYFQGNSAPDKSGLPSDRFSAERTGGSVSTLTIQRTQQEDSAVYLCAGSPDRVNREQYFGPGTRLTVT.

This clonotype was picked up a small number of times. CDR3 nucleotides: TGTGCCAGCACTTACCGGACAGGGCTTAACACTGAAGCTTTCTTT. It specifies CASTYRTGLNTEAFF. This sequence joins TRBV12-3 or TRBV12-4 and TRBJ1-1, with 8 bases that match TRBD1. The CDR3 runs to 15 residues. Germline trimming cut 7 bases from V and 2 bases from J; bases unmatched to any gene: 9.